This record covers a single T cell receptor beta chain. The data were obtained in a study of blood T cell repertoires in COVID-19. Looking at the study overall: T cells, B-cell-depleted T cells, or PBMCs provided the cDNA or gDNA that served as material.

Methods used by the authors: Estimation of nucleated cell counts relied on the amplification of reference gene primers. This table comes from immunoSEQ multiplex PCR, and its TCRdb copy is limited to in-frame clones, with some not included. That table supplies the V and J calls and clone size; D and trimming were determined from the DNA. The sample includes under 150,000 clones, roughly 80% of them seen just once. The CDR3 runs 13 residues. Germline CDR1 is SGHNT and CDR2 is YENEEA. V lost 5 bases and J 10 bases, leaving 15 bases between the germline ends. This TCR came from a man aged 60-69 years with acute or convalescent COVID-19. The sample taken for sequencing was peripheral blood. The chain joins TRBV11-3 to TRBJ2-1; D remains unclear. CDR3 sequence: CASSRDMGGEQFF. The CDR3 DNA is TGTGCCAGCAGCCGTGACATGGGTGGGGAGCAGTTCTTC.